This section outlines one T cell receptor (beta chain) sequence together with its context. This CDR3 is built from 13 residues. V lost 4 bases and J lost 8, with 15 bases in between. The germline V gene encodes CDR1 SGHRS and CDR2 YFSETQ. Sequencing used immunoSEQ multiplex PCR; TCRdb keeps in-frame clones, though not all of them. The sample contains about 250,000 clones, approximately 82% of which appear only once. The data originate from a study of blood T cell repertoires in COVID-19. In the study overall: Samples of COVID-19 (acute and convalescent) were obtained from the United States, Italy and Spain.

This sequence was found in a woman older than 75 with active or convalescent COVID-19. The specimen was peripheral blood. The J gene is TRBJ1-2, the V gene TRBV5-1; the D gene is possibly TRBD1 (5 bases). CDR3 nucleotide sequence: TGCGCCAGCAGCGCGCTCAGCGGGGACGGCTACACCTTC. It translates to CASSALSGDGYTF.